Presented here are 18 T cell receptor beta chains from one specimen sequenced in a study of T cells in Graves' hyperthyroidism and ophthalmopathy. RNA transcripts gave rise to amplified TCR beta CDR3 regions. With the HTBI primer set, the TCR CDR3 went through a first round of RT-PCR. TCRdb reprocessed the multiplex PCR reads with MiXCR, giving one entry per CDR3 protein. The sample includes 650,000 to 700,000 distinct CDR3 sequences, 15% to 20% of them seen just once. Specimen: blood. The source of these receptors is a man in his forties or fifties with Graves' hyperthyroidism.

The chain recombines TRBV15 with TRBJ2-1; 9 bases are a match to TRBD1. Looked up from germline, CDR1 is LNHNV and CDR2 is YYDKDF (reference sequence). The ends lost 1 base at V and 8 bases at J; junction bases unmatched: 3. CDR3 size: 14 residues. CDR3 residues: CATSRVDRGHEQFF. In DNA form, the CDR3 reads TGTGCCACCAGCAGAGTGGACAGGGGACATGAGCAGTTCTTC. The whole variable domain, remainder taken from reference TRBV15 and TRBJ2-1, is DAMVIQNPRYQVTQFGKPVTLSCSQTLNHNVMYWYQQKSSQAPKLLFHYYDKDFNNEADTPDNFQSRRPNTSFCFLDIRSPGLGDTAMYLCATSRVDRGHEQFFGPGTRLTVL.

The chain employs TRBV25-1 and TRBJ2-7; no reliable D call. V lost 1 base and J lost 1, with 2 bases in between. Germline V CDR1 and CDR2: MGHDK, SYGVNS. The CDR3 length is 12 residues. CDR3 protein: CASSEFSYEQYF. DNA for the CDR3: TGTGCCAGCAGTGAATTTTCCTACGAGCAGTACTTC.

This clonotype was observed many times. V is TRBV11-2 and J is TRBJ2-7; TRBD1 matches at 8 bases. The CDR3 extends over 14 amino acids. With V trimmed by 3 bases and J by 3 bases, 4 bases remained unmatched. The germline CDR1 and CDR2 sequences are SGHAT and FQNNGV. The DNA of the CDR3 is TGTGCCAGCAGCTTTGGACAGGGTCGCTACGAGCAGTACTTC. This codes for CASSFGQGRYEQYF.

This clonotype was picked up many times. The rearrangement links TRBV12-3 or TRBV12-4 to TRBJ1-1, with TRBD1 as a possible D gene (6 bases). The CDR3 consists of 15 residues. Trimming shortened V by 6 bases and J by 1 base, and 15 bases separated the two germline ends. CDR3 residues: CASRDDRPANTEAFF. The DNA of the CDR3 is TGTGCCAGCAGGGACGACAGGCCGGCGAACACTGAAGCTTTCTTT.

This clonotype appeared many times. The chain has TRBV9 and TRBJ1-2, with a possible D match to TRBD1 (5 bases). The ends were cut back, 4 bases at V and 3 bases at J, with 22 bases in the middle. Germline CDR1 SGDLS, CDR2 YYNGEE. The CDR3 contains 17 residues. The CDR3 DNA reads TGTGCCAGCAGCCCCCGTGATGGGGACCCCGGAGACTATGGCTACACCTTC. Translated, it gives CASSPRDGDPGDYGYTF.

The table lists this clonotype with a few counts. Here the CDR3 reads CASSPWDRGGNTEAFF. CDR3 coding DNA: TGTGCCAGCAGTCCGTGGGACAGGGGAGGGAACACTGAAGCTTTCTTT. The chain carries TRBV6-1 and TRBJ1-1, with TRBD1 identical over 10 bases. V shed 5 bases and J 1 base; nucleotides not matched to a gene: 7. The germline gives CDR1 MNHNS, CDR2 SASEGT. This CDR3 is built from 16 residues.

At least ten counts were recorded for this clonotype. The chain uses TRBV2 and TRBJ2-1; 11 nucleotides align to TRBD2. Germline V gives CDR1 SNHLY, CDR2 FYNNEI. CDR3 length: 15 residues. The junction had 4 bases not matched to a gene; V was cut back by 5 bases and J by 4 bases. The DNA of the CDR3 is TGTGCCAGCAGTCCGACTAGCGGGAAGTACAATGAGCAGTTCTTC. Its protein is CASSPTSGKYNEQFF.

The chain recombines TRBV2 with TRBJ2-1; 10 nucleotides agree with TRBD2. Germline V gives CDR1 SNHLY, CDR2 FYNNEI. The CDR3 spans 15 residues. J gave up 9 bases and V 4 bases, and 9 bases lay outside the gene matches. In DNA form, the CDR3 reads TGTGCCAGCAGTGCGCTAGCGGGAGAGGTAACTGAGCAGTTCTTC. Translating gives CASSALAGEVTEQFF.

The table lists this clonotype with many counts. This chain connects TRBV10-3 to TRBJ1-1; D might be TRBD1 (6 bases). CDR3 length: 14 residues. V gave up 7 bases and J gave up 0 bases, with 12 bases separating them. CDR1 and CDR2 (germline): ENHRY, SYGVKD. The CDR3 sequence is CAIKEGQMNTEAFF. Written as DNA, the CDR3 is TGTGCCATCAAGGAAGGACAGATGAACACTGAAGCTTTCTTT.

This clonotype was seen more than once but under ten times. This may come from a read error, since a much larger clone is one base off. The rearrangement uses TRBV5-6 and TRBJ2-2; a weak D match, TRBD2 (6 bases). The V end lost 3 bases, the J end lost 4 bases, and 19 bases lay between the germline ends. There are 17 residues in the CDR3. Germline assignment: CDR1 SGHDT and CDR2 YYEEEE. The CDR3 DNA is TGTGCCAGCAGCTCCTTCTTGGAGGGGTCGAGCACCGGGGAGCTGTTTTTT. This gives the protein CASSSFLEGSSTGELFF.

In this sample, this clonotype turned up a few times. The chain has TRBV27 and TRBJ2-2; no definite D call. From germline, CDR1 is MNHEY and CDR2 SMNVEV (reference sequence). Trimming took off 3 bases at V and 4 bases at J, with 9 bases between the two ends. The CDR3 spans 14 residues. CDR3 DNA: TGTGCCAGCAGTTTCAGGCTCTCCACCGGGGAGCTGTTTTTT. Its protein product is CASSFRLSTGELFF.

This clonotype was detected a few times. V is TRBV13 and J is TRBJ2-2, with 9 bases fitting TRBD1. Trimming cost V 1 base and J 3 bases; bases outside gene matches: 6. Germline CDR1 reads PRHDT; CDR2 reads FYEKMQ (reference sequence). CDR3 length: 17 amino acids. The CDR3 DNA reads TGTGCCAGCAGCTTAGTCTTCGGACAGGGGTACACCGGGGAGCTGTTTTTT. Translation: CASSLVFGQGYTGELFF. Based on the CDR3 plus reference TRBV13 and TRBJ2-2, the full variable domain is AAGVIQSPRHLIKEKRETATLKCYPIPRHDTVYWYQQGPGQDPQFLISFYEKMQSDKGSIPDRFSAQQFSDYHSELNMSSLELGDSALYFCASSLVFGQGYTGELFFGEGSRLTVL.

Written as DNA, the CDR3 is TGTGCCAGCAGCAGTAACCGGGACATTGCATATCAGCCCCAGCATTTT. Residues: CASSSNRDIAYQPQHF. The chain couples TRBV6-1 to TRBJ1-5; D is possibly TRBD1 (6 bases). The CDR3 is 16 amino acids. From germline, CDR1 is MNHNS and CDR2 SASEGT. V was shortened by 6 bases and J by 5 bases, with 20 bases between the two germline ends.

In its sample, this clonotype was seen a few times. The chain carries TRBV5-1 and TRBJ1-5; D possibly corresponds to TRBD1 (5 bases). Germline CDR1 and CDR2: SGHRS and YFSETQ. The CDR3 totals 15 residues. V was cut by 2 bases and J by 0 bases, with 9 bases left in between. The CDR3 DNA reads TGCGCCAGCAGCTTTGGAGGGGATAGCAATCAGCCCCAGCATTTT. Translation: CASSFGGDSNQPQHF.

This clonotype was detected many times. The rearrangement uses TRBV28 and TRBJ1-4; 10 bases are a match to TRBD1. The CDR3 totals 14 residues. Trimming cost V 4 bases and J 5 bases; bases outside gene matches: 1. Germline CDR1 MDHEN, CDR2 SYDVKM. The CDR3 here is CASSWDRGNEKLFF. As DNA, the CDR3 is TGTGCCAGCAGTTGGGACAGGGGAAATGAAAAACTGTTTTTT.

This chain uses TRBV5-1 with TRBJ2-2, with TRBD2 identical over 10 bases. Losses at the gene ends were 0 bases for V and 6 bases for J; bases not matched to a gene: 5. Per the germline V gene, CDR1 is SGHRS and CDR2 is YFSETQ. CDR3 length: 16 residues. The CDR3 bases are TGCGCCAGCAGCTTGGAACTAGCGGGATGGGCCGGGGAGCTGTTTTTT. Encoded protein: CASSLELAGWAGELFF.

V gene TRBV18 combines with J gene TRBJ2-7, with TRBD2 identical over 7 bases. Germline-derived CDR1 and CDR2 are KGHSH and LQKENI. J lost 6 bases, V lost 3 bases, and 8 bases had no gene match. The CDR3 spans 14 residues. This CDR3 reads CASSPAASGGEQYF. CDR3 nucleotide sequence: TGTGCCAGCTCACCTGCCGCTAGCGGTGGCGAGCAGTACTTC.

This clonotype was observed many times. The chain couples TRBV12-3 or TRBV12-4 to TRBJ2-6; D possibly corresponds to TRBD1 (6 bases). This CDR3 comprises 17 residues. Between the trimmed V and J ends, which lost 7 bases and 0 bases, there was a span of 16 bases. The chain's CDR3 is CASNPRGSPSGANVLTF. DNA of the CDR3: TGTGCCAGCAATCCTAGGGGGAGCCCCTCTGGGGCCAACGTCCTGACTTTC.